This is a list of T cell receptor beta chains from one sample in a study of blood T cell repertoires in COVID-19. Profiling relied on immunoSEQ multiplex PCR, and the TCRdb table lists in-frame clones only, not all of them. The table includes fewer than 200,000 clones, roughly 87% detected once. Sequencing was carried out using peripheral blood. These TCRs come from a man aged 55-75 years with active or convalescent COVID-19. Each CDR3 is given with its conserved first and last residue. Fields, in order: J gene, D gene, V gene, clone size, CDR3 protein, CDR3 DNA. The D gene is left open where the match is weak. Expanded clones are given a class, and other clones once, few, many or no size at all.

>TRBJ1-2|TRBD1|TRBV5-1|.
CASSPWTGGMDGYTF
TGCGCCAGCAGCCCTTGGACAGGGGGAATGGATGGCTACACCTTC
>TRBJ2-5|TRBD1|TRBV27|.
CASSLWGQGGLETQYF
TGTGCCAGCAGTTTATGGGGACAGGGCGGGCTGGAGACCCAGTACTTC
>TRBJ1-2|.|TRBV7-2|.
CASSPAGPYGYTF
TGTGCCAGCAGCCCGGCGGGGCCCTATGGCTACACCTTC
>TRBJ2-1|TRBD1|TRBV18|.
CASSPTGTDNEQFF
TGTGCCAGCTCACCGACCGGGACAGACAATGAGCAGTTCTTC
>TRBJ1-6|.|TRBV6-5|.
CASRGGNYNSPLHF
TGTGCCAGCAGAGGGGGTAATTATAATTCACCCCTCCACTTT
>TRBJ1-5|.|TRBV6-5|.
CASSHDRDQPQHF
TGTGCCAGCAGCCATGACAGAGATCAGCCCCAGCATTTT
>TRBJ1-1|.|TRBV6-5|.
CASSKQTGTEAFF
TGTGCCAGCAGTAAACAGACGGGGACTGAAGCTTTCTTT
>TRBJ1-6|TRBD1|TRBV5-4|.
CASSLGTGGSTNNSPLHF
TGTGCCAGCAGCTTGGGGACAGGGGGAAGTACTAATAATTCACCCCTCCACTTT
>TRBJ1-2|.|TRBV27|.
CASSLRGSYGYTF
TGTGCCAGCAGTTTAAGAGGGAGCTATGGCTACACCTTC
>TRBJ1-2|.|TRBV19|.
CASNAMGGINYGYTF
TGTGCCAGCAACGCTATGGGGGGGATCAACTATGGCTACACCTTC
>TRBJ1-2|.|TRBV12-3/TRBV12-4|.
CASSLVRVYGYTF
TGTGCCAGCAGTTTGGTCAGGGTCTATGGCTACACCTTC
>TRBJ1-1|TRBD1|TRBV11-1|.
CASSLGRGATEAFF
TGTGCCAGCAGCTTAGGCAGGGGGGCCACTGAAGCTTTCTTT
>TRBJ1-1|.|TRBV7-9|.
CASSLGTGSGEAFF
TGTGCCAGCAGCTTAGGCACAGGTAGTGGTGAAGCTTTCTTT
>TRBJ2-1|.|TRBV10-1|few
CASSESGERSHEQFF
TGCGCCAGCAGTGAGTCCGGAGAGCGGAGCCATGAGCAGTTCTTC
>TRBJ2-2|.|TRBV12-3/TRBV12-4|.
CVFRGSAGELFF
TGTGTCTTCCGGGGGTCAGCCGGGGAGCTGTTTTTT
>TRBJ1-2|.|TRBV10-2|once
CASSESPRAYGYTF
TGCGCCAGCAGTGAGTCCCCCAGGGCCTATGGCTACACCTTC
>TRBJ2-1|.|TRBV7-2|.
CASSSTGQVSNEQFF
TGTGCCAGCAGCTCCACGGGACAAGTGTCTAATGAGCAGTTCTTC
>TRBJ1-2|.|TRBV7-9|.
CASSQQGQAHGYTF
TGTGCCAGCAGCCAGCAGGGGCAAGCACATGGCTACACCTTC
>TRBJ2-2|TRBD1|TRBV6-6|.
CASTTTGAGTGELFF
TGTGCCAGCACCACGACAGGGGCGGGCACCGGGGAGCTGTTTTTT
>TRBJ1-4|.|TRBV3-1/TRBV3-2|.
CASSQVRGAGDEKLFF
TGTGCCAGCAGCCAAGTCCGGGGGGCGGGTGACGAAAAACTGTTTTTT
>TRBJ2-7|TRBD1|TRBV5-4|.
CASSPGTENEQYF
TGTGCCAGCAGCCCCGGGACAGAAAACGAGCAGTACTTC
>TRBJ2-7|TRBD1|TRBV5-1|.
CASSFHADTGARNSYEQYF
TGCGCCAGCAGCTTTCATGCTGATACAGGGGCGAGAAATAGCTACGAGCAGTACTTC
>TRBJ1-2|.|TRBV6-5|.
CASRVGAGSRYTF
TGTGCCAGCAGGGTGGGCGCAGGGTCACGCTACACCTTC
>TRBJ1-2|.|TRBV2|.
CASSPGTLGYGYTF
TGTGCCAGCAGTCCCGGGACTCTAGGCTATGGCTACACCTTC
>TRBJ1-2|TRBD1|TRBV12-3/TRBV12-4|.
CASRGTGNYGYTF
TGCGCCAGCAGGGGGACAGGGAACTATGGCTACACCTTC
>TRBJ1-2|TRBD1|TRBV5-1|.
CASSHTGVYGYTF
TGCGCCAGCAGCCATACAGGGGTCTATGGCTACACCTTC
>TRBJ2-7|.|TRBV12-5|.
CASGWSGQENTGGYEQYF
TGTGCTAGTGGTTGGTCTGGACAGGAAAACACCGGGGGCTACGAGCAGTACTTC
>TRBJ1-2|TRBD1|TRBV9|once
CASSVGALQGDYGYTF
TGTGCCAGCAGCGTAGGGGCCCTACAGGGGGACTATGGCTACACCTTC
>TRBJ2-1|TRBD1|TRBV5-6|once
CASSLVDRVSNEQFF
TGTGCCAGCAGCTTGGTTGACAGGGTATCCAATGAGCAGTTCTTC
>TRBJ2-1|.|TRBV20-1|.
CSASEPNSYNEQFF
TGCAGTGCGAGTGAGCCTAACTCCTACAATGAGCAGTTCTTC
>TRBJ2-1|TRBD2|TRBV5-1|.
CASSLGLAGGFLYNEQFF
TGCGCCAGCAGCTTGGGACTAGCGGGGGGCTTCCTTTACAATGAGCAGTTCTTC
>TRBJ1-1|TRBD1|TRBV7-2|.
CASSLVVGQEAFF
TGTGCCAGCAGCTTAGTGGTGGGACAGGAAGCTTTCTTT
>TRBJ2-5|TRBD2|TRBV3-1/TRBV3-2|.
CASSRPGGLETQYF
TGTGCCAGCAGCCGCCCGGGGGGGTTGGAGACCCAGTACTTC
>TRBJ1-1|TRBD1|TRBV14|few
CASSQFLRGMNTEAFF
TGTGCCAGCAGCCAATTTCTCAGGGGGATGAACACTGAAGCTTTCTTT
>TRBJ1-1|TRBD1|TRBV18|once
CASSQRPRQGMNTEAFF
TGTGCCAGCTCACAAAGACCCCGACAGGGGATGAACACTGAAGCTTTCTTT
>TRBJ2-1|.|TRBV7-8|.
CASSLRGVNEQFF
TGTGCCAGCAGCTTACGCGGGGTGAATGAGCAGTTCTTC
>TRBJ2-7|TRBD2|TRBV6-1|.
CAAAVLAGDPYEQYF
TGTGCCGCAGCGGTGCTAGCGGGGGACCCCTACGAGCAGTACTTC